This T cell receptor beta chain was recorded in a study of blood T cell repertoires in COVID-19 (dated by TCRdb to the early 2020s). For context, the study as a whole: Samples from collaborators originated in the United States, Italy and Spain and spanned both the acute and convalescent phases of COVID-19. The material from the prospective study consisted of cDNA or gDNA derived from T cells, B-cell-depleted T cells, or PBMCs. Subjects who had been exposed to COVID-19, were actively infected with it, or had recovered from it provided the deeply sampled blood TCRbeta repertoires that made up the dataset. The repertoires were released in a freely available public database meant as a resource for research on the immune response to SARS-CoV-2. Samples were obtained from the ongoing ImmuneRACE study (first 160 participants) and from approximately 1,200 subjects provided by 6 global collaborators. Sample metadata almost always included a de-identified subject ID, COVID-19 status, age in years and sex. Where HLA class I and class II types were available, the types were taken from metadata supplied by the sample provider, not from assay-based typing. What the research found in general, with its limitations: Clinical and demographic metadata were provided uncurated, with the amount varying by source and participant.

The germline V gene (reference sequence) supplies CDR1 LGHDT and CDR2 YNNKEL. V is cut back by 6 bases and J by 9 bases, with 7 bases in the junction unmatched. The CDR3 starts with the cysteine, ends with the phenylalanine, and has 14 residues. Only the CDR3 part of the read is kept: 42 bases, read in frame from the first base. Each collaborating institution followed its own protocols to collect whole blood in K2EDTA tubes. For TCRbeta analysis, collaborators shipped samples as frozen whole blood, isolated PBMCs, or DNA extracted from either of those sample types. TCRbeta CDR3 regions were amplified from genomic DNA using the immunoSEQ Assay, a bias-controlled multiplex PCR. Under the source paper's analysis protocol: The number of nucleated cells in each sample was estimated from the amplification of reference gene primers within the assay. Sequence reads were collapsed and filtered to measure the absolute abundance of every unique TCRbeta CDR3 rearrangement. For each sample, productive Simpson clonality was calculated by taking the square root of Simpson's diversity index across productive rearrangements. Entries here come from immuneACCESS through TCRdb and include only in-frame sequences with V and J called. Some clones fail to appear in such tables; in the studies checked, an unresolved V gene covers under half of the shortfall, and the cause of the remainder is unknown. The V and J calls and clone size were taken over from that table, and D and trimming were inferred from the DNA. The sample data list roughly 180,000 clones, and 65% to 90% of these were observed just once. Of the sample, approximately 8% is held by the ten largest clones.

As to this clone: No antigen is known for it. No base quality information exists; no much larger clone differs at one position.

This chain is built from TRBV3-1 (or the pseudogene TRBV3-2) and TRBJ2-1, with 11 bases matching TRBD2. This clonotype originated in a man in his 60s with acute or convalescent COVID-19. Material for sequencing was peripheral blood. The DNA sequence reads TGTGCCAGCAGAGGTAGCGGGAGGGCCCTTGAGCAGTTCTTC. Translated, it reads CASRGSGRALEQFF.